This TCR beta chain came from a study of vaccination and CD4 T cells after COVID-19. About the study: Investigators stimulated cells with overlapping spike peptides drawn from SARS-CoV-2, HCoV-NL63, HCoV-OC43 and HCoV-229E.

Indicated treatment: roughly nine-day PBMC culture with coronavirus spike peptide pools or control peptides (ViraFEST assay). Expansion of antigen-specific T cells with peptide pools by ViraFEST preceded sequencing of TCRs. Researchers used the Oncomine TCR Beta short-read assay to sequence DNA from cultured CD4+ T cells. In TCRdb, the PCR reads were re-called with MiXCR into one record per CDR3 protein. Among about 12,000 distinct CDR3 sequences listed, 30% to 35% were seen once. A remark on this clonotype: The antigen is undetermined.

Whole-study results and caveats: There was no significant change from about 20 to 38 median reactive clonotypes.

Trimming left V 3 bases short and J 3 bases short, with 8 bases between. The V gene's germline CDR1 is SQVTM and CDR2 ANQGSEA. The CDR3 length is 12 residues. The sequencing used CD4+ T cells from blood, cultured in vitro, collected before SARS-CoV-2 vaccination. This chain connects TRBV29-1 to TRBJ1-2; TRBD1 is a possible D gene (5 bases). This sequence originates from a human donor who received a COVID-19 vaccine. CDR3 bases: TGCAGCGTTGAGTCAGGGCACTATGGCTACACCTTC. Its translation: CSVESGHYGYTF.